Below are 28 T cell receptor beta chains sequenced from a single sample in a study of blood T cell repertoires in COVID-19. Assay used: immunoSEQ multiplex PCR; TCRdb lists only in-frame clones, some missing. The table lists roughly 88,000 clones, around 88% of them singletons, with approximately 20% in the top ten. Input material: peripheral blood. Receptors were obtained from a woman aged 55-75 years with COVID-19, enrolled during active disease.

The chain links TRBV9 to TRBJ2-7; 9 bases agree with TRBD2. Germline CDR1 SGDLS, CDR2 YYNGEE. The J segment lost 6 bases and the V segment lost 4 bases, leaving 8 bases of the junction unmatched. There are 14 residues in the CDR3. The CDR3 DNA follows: TGTGCCAGCAGCCCCCGCGGGGGGGCGGCCGAGCAGTACTTC. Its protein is CASSPRGGAAEQYF.

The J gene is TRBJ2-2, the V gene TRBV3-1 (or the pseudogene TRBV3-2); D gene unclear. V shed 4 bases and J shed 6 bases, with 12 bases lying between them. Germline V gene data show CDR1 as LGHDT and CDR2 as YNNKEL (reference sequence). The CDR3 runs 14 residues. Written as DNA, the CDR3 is TGTGCCAGCAGCCCGACCGCAGGTGCCGGGGAGCTGTTTTTT. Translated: CASSPTAGAGELFF.

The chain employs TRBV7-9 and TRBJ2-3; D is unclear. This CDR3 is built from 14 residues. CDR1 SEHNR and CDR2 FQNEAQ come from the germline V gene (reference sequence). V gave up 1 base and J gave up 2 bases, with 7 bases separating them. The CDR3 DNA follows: TGTGCCAGCAGCTTAGTTGGAGACACAGATACGCAGTATTTT. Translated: CASSLVGDTDTQYF.

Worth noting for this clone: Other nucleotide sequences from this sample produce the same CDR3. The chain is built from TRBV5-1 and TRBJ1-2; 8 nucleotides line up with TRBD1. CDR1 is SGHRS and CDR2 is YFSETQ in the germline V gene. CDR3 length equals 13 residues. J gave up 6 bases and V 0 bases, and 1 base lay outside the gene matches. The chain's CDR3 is CASSLDRGDGYTF. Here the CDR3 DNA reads TGCGCCAGCAGCTTGGACAGGGGGGATGGCTACACCTTC.

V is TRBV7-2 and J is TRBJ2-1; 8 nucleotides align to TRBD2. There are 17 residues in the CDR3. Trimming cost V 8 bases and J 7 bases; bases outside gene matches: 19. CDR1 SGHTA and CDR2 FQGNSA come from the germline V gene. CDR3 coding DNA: TGTGCCAGCTCCCCCCGCGCGTCCCGACTAGCGCGGAATGAGCAGTTCTTC. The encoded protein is CASSPRASRLARNEQFF.

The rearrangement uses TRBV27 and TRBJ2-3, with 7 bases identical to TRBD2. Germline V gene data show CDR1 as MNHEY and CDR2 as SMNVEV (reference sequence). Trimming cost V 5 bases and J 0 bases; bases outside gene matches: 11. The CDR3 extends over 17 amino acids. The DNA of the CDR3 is TGTGCCAGCAGTCCCCAGCATACTAGCGTAAGCACAGATACGCAGTATTTT. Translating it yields CASSPQHTSVSTDTQYF.

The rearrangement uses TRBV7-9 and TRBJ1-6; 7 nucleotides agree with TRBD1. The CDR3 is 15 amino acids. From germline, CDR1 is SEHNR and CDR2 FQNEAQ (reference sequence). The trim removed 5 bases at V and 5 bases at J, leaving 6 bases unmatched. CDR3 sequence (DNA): TGTGCCAGCAGCCCACGGGACAGCCATAATTCACCCCTCCACTTT. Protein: CASSPRDSHNSPLHF. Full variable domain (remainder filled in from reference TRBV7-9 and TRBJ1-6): DTGVSQNPRHKITKRGQNVTFRCDPISEHNRLYWYRQTLGQGPEFLTYFQNEAQLEKSRLLSDRFSAERPKGSFSTLEIQRTEQGDSAMYLCASSPRDSHNSPLHFGNGTRLTVT.

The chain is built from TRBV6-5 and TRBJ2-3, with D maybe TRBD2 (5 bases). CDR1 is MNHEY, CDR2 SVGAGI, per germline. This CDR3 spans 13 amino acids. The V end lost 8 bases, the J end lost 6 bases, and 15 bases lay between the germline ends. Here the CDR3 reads CASAGVGSDTQYF. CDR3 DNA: TGTGCCAGCGCTGGGGTGGGGAGCGATACGCAGTATTTT.

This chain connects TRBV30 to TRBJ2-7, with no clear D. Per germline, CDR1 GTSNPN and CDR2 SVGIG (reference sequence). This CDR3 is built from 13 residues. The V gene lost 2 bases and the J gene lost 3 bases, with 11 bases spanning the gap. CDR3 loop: CAWSTGHSYEQYF. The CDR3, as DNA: TGTGCCTGGAGTACGGGTCATAGCTACGAGCAGTACTTC.

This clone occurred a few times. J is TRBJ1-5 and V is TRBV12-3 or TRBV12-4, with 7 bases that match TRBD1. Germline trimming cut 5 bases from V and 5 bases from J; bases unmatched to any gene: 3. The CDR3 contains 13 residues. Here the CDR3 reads CASSRQGYQPQHF. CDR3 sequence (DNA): TGTGCCAGCAGTCGACAGGGCTATCAGCCCCAGCATTTT.

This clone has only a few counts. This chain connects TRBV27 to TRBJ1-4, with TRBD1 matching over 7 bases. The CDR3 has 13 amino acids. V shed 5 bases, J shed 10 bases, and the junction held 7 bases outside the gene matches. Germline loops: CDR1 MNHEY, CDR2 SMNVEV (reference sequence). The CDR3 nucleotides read TGTGCCAGCAGTGTGACGCAGGGGGGAAAACTGTTTTTT. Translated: CASSVTQGGKLFF.

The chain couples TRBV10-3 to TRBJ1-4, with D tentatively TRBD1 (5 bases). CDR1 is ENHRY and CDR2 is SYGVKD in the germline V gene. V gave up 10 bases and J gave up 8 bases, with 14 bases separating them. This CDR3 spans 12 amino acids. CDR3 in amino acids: CATRRGEEKLFF. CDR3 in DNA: TGTGCCACCCGCCGGGGGGAGGAAAAACTGTTTTTT.

In nucleotides, the CDR3 is TGCGCCAGCAGCTTTTTGATCGCGGGGTCCACAGATACGCAGTATTTT. It yields the protein CASSFLIAGSTDTQYF. V and J are TRBV5-1 and TRBJ2-3; possibly TRBD2 for D (6 bases). Between the trimmed V and J ends, which lost 2 bases and 2 bases, there was a span of 15 bases. Germline loops: CDR1 SGHRS, CDR2 YFSETQ. The CDR3 length is 16 residues.

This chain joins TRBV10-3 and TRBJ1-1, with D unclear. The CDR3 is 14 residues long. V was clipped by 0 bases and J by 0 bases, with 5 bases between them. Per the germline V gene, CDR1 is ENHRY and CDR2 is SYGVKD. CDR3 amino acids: CAISESSVNTEAFF. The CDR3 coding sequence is TGTGCCATCAGTGAGTCGAGTGTGAACACTGAAGCTTTCTTT.

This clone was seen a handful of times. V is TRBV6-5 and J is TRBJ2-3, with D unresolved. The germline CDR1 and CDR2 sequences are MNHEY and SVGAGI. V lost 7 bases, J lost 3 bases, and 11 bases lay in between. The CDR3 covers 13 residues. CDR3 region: CASTVWLTDTQYF. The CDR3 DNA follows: TGTGCCAGCACGGTATGGTTGACAGATACGCAGTATTTT.

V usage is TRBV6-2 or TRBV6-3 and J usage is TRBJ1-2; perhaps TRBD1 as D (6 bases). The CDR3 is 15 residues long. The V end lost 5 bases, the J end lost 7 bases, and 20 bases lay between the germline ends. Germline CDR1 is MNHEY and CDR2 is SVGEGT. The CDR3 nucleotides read TGTGCCAGCAGTACCCCAAATACAGCCAGGGGTGGCTACACCTTC. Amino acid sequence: CASSTPNTARGGYTF.

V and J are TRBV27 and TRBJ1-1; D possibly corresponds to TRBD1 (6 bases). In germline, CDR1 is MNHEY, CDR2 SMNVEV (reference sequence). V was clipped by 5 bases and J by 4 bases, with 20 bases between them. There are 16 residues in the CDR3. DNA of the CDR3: TGTGCCAGCAGTCCTTTACAGGGCCGTCGTAGCACTGAAGCTTTCTTT. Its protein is CASSPLQGRRSTEAFF.

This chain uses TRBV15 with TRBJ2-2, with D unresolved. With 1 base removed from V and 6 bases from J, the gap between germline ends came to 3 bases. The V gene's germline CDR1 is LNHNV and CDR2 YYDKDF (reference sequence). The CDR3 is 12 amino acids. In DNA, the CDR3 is TGTGCCACCAGCAGAGTAGCCGGGGAGCTGTTTTTT. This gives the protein CATSRVAGELFF.

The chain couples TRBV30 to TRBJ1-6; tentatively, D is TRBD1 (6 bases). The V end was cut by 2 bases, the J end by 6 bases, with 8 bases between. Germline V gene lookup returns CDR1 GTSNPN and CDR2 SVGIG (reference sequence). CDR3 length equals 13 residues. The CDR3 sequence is CAWSLGGNSPLHF. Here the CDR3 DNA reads TGTGCCTGGAGTCTAGGGGGTAATTCACCCCTCCACTTT.

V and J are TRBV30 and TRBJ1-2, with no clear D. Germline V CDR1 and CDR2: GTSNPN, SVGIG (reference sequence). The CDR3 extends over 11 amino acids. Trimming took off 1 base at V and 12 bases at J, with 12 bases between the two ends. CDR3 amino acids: CAWSAYSWHTF. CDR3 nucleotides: TGTGCCTGGAGTGCATATTCCTGGCACACCTTC.

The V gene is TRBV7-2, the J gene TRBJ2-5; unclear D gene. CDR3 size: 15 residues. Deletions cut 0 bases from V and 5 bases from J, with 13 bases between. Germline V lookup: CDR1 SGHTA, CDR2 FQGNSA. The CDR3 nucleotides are TGTGCCAGCAGCTTAGCCGCCAGTTACGGGGAGACCCAGTACTTC. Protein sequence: CASSLAASYGETQYF.

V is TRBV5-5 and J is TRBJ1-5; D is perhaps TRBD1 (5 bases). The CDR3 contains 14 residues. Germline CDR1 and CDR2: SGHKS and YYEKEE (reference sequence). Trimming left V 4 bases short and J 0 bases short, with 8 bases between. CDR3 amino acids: CASSRQYSNQPQHF. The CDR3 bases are TGTGCCAGCAGCAGACAGTATAGCAATCAGCCCCAGCATTTT.

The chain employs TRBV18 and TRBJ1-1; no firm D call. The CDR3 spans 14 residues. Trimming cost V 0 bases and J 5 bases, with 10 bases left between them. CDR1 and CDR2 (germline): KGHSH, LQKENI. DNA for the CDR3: TGTGCCAGCTCACCACCGAGTTCGTTGACTGAAGCTTTCTTT. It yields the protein CASSPPSSLTEAFF.

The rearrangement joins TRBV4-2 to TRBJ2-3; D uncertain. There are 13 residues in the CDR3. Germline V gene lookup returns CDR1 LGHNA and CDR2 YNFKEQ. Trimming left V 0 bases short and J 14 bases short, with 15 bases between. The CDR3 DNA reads TGTGCCAGCAGCCAAGACTTCTCGAGCGCCGCGTATTTT. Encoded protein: CASSQDFSSAAYF.

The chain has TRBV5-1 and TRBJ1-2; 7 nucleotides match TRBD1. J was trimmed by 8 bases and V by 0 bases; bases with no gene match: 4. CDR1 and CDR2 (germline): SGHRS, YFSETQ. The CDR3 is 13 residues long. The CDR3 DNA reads TGCGCCAGCAGCTTGGAGAGGGGGCTGGGCTACACCTTC. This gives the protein CASSLERGLGYTF.

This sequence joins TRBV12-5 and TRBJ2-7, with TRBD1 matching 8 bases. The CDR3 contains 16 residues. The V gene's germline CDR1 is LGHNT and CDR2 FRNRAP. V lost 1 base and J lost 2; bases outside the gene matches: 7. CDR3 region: CASGLGAGQGPYEQYF. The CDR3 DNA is TGTGCTAGTGGTTTGGGGGCCGGACAGGGCCCCTACGAGCAGTACTTC. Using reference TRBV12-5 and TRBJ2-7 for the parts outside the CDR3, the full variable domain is DARVTQTPRHKVTEMGQEVTMRCQPILGHNTVFWYRQTMMQGLELLAYFRNRAPLDDSGMPKDRFSAEMPDATLATLKIQPSEPRDSAVYFCASGLGAGQGPYEQYFGPGTRLTVT.

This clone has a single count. This CDR3 reads CASSQAGGPGTGELFF. In DNA form, the CDR3 reads TGCGCCAGCAGCCAGGCGGGGGGGCCGGGAACCGGGGAGCTGTTTTTT. The rearrangement uses TRBV4-3 and TRBJ2-2; 9 bases agree with TRBD2. The germline V gene has CDR1 LGHNA and CDR2 YSLEER. This CDR3 has 16 residues. V lost 3 bases, J lost 5 bases, and 7 bases stayed unmatched.

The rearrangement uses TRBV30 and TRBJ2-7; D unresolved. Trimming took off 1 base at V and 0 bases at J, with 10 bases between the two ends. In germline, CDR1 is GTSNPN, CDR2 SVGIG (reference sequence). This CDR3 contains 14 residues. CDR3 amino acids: CAWSGDSSSYEQYF. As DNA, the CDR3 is TGTGCCTGGAGTGGAGACTCGAGCTCCTACGAGCAGTACTTC.